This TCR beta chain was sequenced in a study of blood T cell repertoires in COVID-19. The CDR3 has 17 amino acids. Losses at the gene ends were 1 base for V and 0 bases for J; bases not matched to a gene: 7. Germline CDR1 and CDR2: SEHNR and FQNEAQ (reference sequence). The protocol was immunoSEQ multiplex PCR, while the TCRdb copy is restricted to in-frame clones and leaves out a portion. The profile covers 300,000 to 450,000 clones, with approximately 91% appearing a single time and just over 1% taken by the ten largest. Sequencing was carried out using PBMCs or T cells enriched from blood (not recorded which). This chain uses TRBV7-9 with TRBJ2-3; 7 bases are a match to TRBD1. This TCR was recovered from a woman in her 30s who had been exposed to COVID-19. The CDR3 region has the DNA TGTGCCAGCAGCTTAGGGACAGGCCTGACCAGCACAGATACGCAGTATTTT. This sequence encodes CASSLGTGLTSTDTQYF.